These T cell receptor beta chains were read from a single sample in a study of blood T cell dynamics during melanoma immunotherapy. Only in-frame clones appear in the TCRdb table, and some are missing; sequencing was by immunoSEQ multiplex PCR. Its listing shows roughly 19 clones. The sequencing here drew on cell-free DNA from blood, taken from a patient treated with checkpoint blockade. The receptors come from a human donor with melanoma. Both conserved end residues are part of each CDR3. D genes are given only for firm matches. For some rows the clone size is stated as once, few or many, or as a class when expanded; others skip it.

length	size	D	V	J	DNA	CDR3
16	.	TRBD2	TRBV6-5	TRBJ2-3	TGTGCCAGCAGTTACATCCTAGCGGGGCCAACAGATACGCAGTATTTT	CASSYILAGPTDTQYF
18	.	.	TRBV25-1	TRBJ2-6	TGTGCCAGCAGTCAGGCTTCAACTGGACAAAGTCGGGCCAACGTCCTGACTTTC	CASSQASTGQSRANVLTF
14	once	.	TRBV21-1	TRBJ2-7	TGTGCCAGCAGCAACTGGGAATACTCCTACGAGCAGTACTTC	CASSNWEYSYEQYF
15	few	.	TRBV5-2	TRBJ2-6	TGTGCCAGCAATAGTACACAAAGTCGGGCCAACGTCCTGACTTTC	CASNSTQSRANVLTF
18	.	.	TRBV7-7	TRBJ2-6	TGTGCCAGCAGCGCGACGACAGTGCCACAAAGTCGGGCCAACGTCCTGACTTTC	CASSATTVPQSRANVLTF
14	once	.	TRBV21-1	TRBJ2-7	TGTGCCAGCAGCAACTGGGAATACTCCTACGAGCAGTACTTC	CASSNWEYSYEQYF
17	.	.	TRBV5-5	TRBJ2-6	TGTGCCAGCATGGCTTCTCTCGCACAAAGTCGGGCCAACGTCCTGACTTTC	CASMASLAQSRANVLTF
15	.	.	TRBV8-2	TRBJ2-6	TGTGGCAAAGTTTTAACACAAAGTCGGGCCAACGTCCTGACTTTC	CGKVLTQSRANVLTF
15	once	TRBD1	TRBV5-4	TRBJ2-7	TGTGCCAGCAGCATCCGAGGACAGGGGGCCTACGAGCAGTACTTC	CASSIRGQGAYEQYF
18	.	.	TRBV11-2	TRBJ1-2	TGTGCCAGCAGCTTAGATCTGATTGTGGCAGGGTACGACTATGGCTACACCTTC	CASSLDLIVAGYDYGYTF